What follows is one T cell receptor (beta chain) and its context. Ten or more counts support this clonotype. The target of this receptor is not known. The sample holds no much larger clone one base away, and base qualities are not on file. These reads were obtained on an Illumina HiSeq 1500. Starting from the raw public reads, TCRdb applied fastp trimming at Q25, assembled clones with MiXCR and retained in-frame beta chains. Entries are consolidated by CDR3 protein sequence, retaining the most common genes and DNA. This sample is represented by tens of thousands of distinct CDR3 sequences; 3% to 4% of them were singletons. The ten largest clones take up about 20% of the sample. The data derive from a study of T cell repertoires in cytomegalovirus infection (dated by TCRdb to about 2019). Some background on the complete study: Donor HLA type was relevant to the analysis, because carriage of CMV infection together with the matching HLA type was indicated by public TCR beta signatures. The study at large found these results: In both this cohort and an independent cohort of some 380 donors, the cumulative frequency of public TCR beta family members distinguished carriers of CMV infection plus the relevant HLA type. The ex vivo response was dominated by HLA-C-restricted CMV-specific TCR beta clonotypes, and the single most frequent clonotype in two of eight donors was supplied by these HLA-C-restricted clonotypes.

CDR1 is given as SGHDT and CDR2 as YYEEEE, both from the germline V gene. From the cysteine up to the phenylalanine, the CDR3 has a length of 15 residues. Solely the CDR3 DNA is kept, with 45 bases framed from the first base. Cut back by 4 bases and 2 bases, the V and J ends lie 13 bases apart. Recombination joined TRBV5-6 with TRBJ2-1; tentative D gene TRBD2, with 5 bases matching. The sequence derives from a human donor in good health (CMV status not recorded). Some clones in this sample may be carry-over from other donors' samples. The material sequenced was PBMCs. The CDR3 protein: CASSQTTQTYNEQFF. The DNA is TGTGCCAGCAGCCAGACTACCCAGACCTACAATGAGCAGTTCTTC.